The 20 T cell receptor beta chains below were found in one sample sequenced in a study of patients and donors after allogeneic stem cell transplantation. MiXCR, applied by TCRdb to the RT-PCR reads, yields one record per CDR3 protein. The table includes 100,000 to 120,000 distinct CDR3 sequences, roughly 35% detected once. The material sequenced was blood, either unsorted or a sorted T cell fraction (not recorded which). The receptors here all came from a human donor who was either an allogeneic HSCT recipient or a stem cell or donor lymphocyte infusion donor (not recorded which). It is not recorded whose cells these are; they may come from a transplant donor.

The chain has TRBV7-9 and TRBJ2-1, with 8 bases matching TRBD2. J was trimmed by 4 bases and V by 1 base; bases with no gene match: 9. The germline CDR1 and CDR2 sequences are SEHNR and FQNEAQ (reference sequence). This CDR3 has 17 amino acids. The CDR3 reads CASSLVPLSGSYNEQFF. CDR3 bases: TGTGCCAGCAGCTTAGTCCCTCTGAGCGGGAGTTACAATGAGCAGTTCTTC.

This clonotype was counted a few times. The chain has TRBV18 and TRBJ1-6; TRBD1 aligns across 7 bases. After removal of 0 bases from V and 8 bases from J, the junction contained 10 bases not matched to a gene. This CDR3 comprises 17 residues. Germline lookup yields CDR1 KGHSH and CDR2 LQKENI. The CDR3: CASSPPNPDRAHSPLHF. CDR3 nucleotides: TGTGCCAGCTCACCACCAAATCCCGACAGGGCACATTCACCCCTCCACTTT.

This chain uses TRBV28 with TRBJ1-5, with D perhaps matching TRBD1 (6 bases). The germline CDR1 and CDR2 sequences are MDHEN and SYDVKM. Trimming removed 6 bases at V and 4 bases at J, with 13 bases between. This CDR3 has 14 amino acids. CDR3 bases: TGTGCCAGCAGCCTACAGGGTAGGAATCAGCCCCAGCATTTT. It specifies CASSLQGRNQPQHF.

The table lists this clonotype with a few counts. The gene calls are TRBV6-5 and TRBJ1-2; a possible D gene is TRBD1 (6 bases). The V gene lost 8 bases and the J gene lost 8 bases, with 12 bases spanning the gap. Germline CDR1 and CDR2: MNHEY and SVGAGI. The CDR3 has 11 amino acids. The CDR3 loop is CASGEGQGYTF. The CDR3 nucleotides are TGTGCCAGCGGGGAGGGACAAGGCTACACCTTC.

This chain joins TRBV21-1 and TRBJ2-7; the D call of TRBD2 is as the table states it, not checked on the DNA. TRBV21-1 is listed as a pseudogene. The CDR3 is 14 residues long. The CDR3 DNA reads TGTGCCCCGACGGTAGTACGGGGAGACTACGAGCAGTACTTC. Encoded protein: CAPTVVRGDYEQYF.

This clonotype was counted a single time. V and J are TRBV2 and TRBJ1-5, with D unresolved. Germline V gene lookup returns CDR1 SNHLY and CDR2 FYNNEI. This CDR3 has 12 amino acids. Between the trimmed V and J ends, which lost 2 bases and 10 bases, there was a span of 9 bases. The CDR3 spells CASSESGNPQHF. The CDR3, as DNA: TGTGCCAGCAGTGAATCGGGGAACCCCCAGCATTTT.

A few counts support this clonotype. The chain uses TRBV7-2 and TRBJ2-4; tentative D call: TRBD2 (6 bases). CDR3 size: 17 residues. Trimming took off 5 bases at V and 6 bases at J, with 23 bases between the two ends. Germline V gene data show CDR1 as SGHTA and CDR2 as FQGNSA. CDR3 nucleotide sequence: TGTGCCAGCAGCCCCGCCCGGATGGGGGGAGGTTTAAACATTCAGTACTTC. It is translated as CASSPARMGGGLNIQYF. The full variable domain, rest sourced from reference TRBV7-2 and TRBJ2-4, is GAGVSQSPSNKVTEKGKDVELRCDPISGHTALYWYRQSLGQGLEFLIYFQGNSAPDKSGLPSDRFSAERTGGSVSTLTIQRTQQEDSAVYLCASSPARMGGGLNIQYFGAGTRLSVL.

This clonotype was seen more than once but under ten times. The CDR3, as DNA: TGTGCCAGCAGCTCCAACAGGGGATGGGGCACTGAAGCTTTCTTT. Protein product: CASSSNRGWGTEAFF. The gene calls are TRBV7-2 and TRBJ1-1; 7 bases agree with TRBD1. Germline trimming cut 4 bases from V and 4 bases from J; bases unmatched to any gene: 9. Germline V gives CDR1 SGHTA, CDR2 FQGNSA. This CDR3 contains 15 residues.

This clonotype was observed many times. This rearrangement joins TRBV10-3 to TRBJ1-6; 8 nucleotides line up with TRBD1. From germline, CDR1 is ENHRY and CDR2 SYGVKD. The CDR3 consists of 15 residues. V was pared by 8 bases and J by 4 bases, with 7 bases of the junction left unmatched. The CDR3 here is CAIGQGYGYNSPLHF. The DNA for the CDR3 is TGTGCCATCGGACAGGGATACGGTTATAATTCACCCCTCCACTTT.

This clonotype appeared once. This chain connects TRBV12-3 or TRBV12-4 to TRBJ1-2; maybe TRBD1 (6 bases). This CDR3 contains 13 residues. The V and J ends lost 6 bases and 8 bases respectively, with 16 bases between them. The CDR3: CASSTGTPRGYTF. CDR3 sequence (DNA): TGTGCCAGCAGCACCGGGACACCGCGCGGCTACACCTTC.

This clonotype has just a few counts. The genes are TRBV27 and TRBJ2-3; D is ambiguous. Trimming shortened V by 0 bases and J by 2 bases, and 12 bases separated the two germline ends. CDR3 size: 16 residues. Germline loops: CDR1 MNHEY, CDR2 SMNVEV (reference sequence). In nucleotides, the CDR3 is TGTGCCAGCAGTTTATCTGGAAACGGATACACAGATACGCAGTATTTT. Encoded protein: CASSLSGNGYTDTQYF.

The chain has TRBV7-3 and TRBJ2-1; no firm D call. V was pared by 0 bases and J by 3 bases, with 12 bases between. Per the germline V gene, CDR1 is SGHTA and CDR2 is FQGTGA. This CDR3 spans 16 amino acids. CDR3 region: CASSLTISADYNEQFF. The DNA for the CDR3 is TGTGCCAGCAGCTTAACCATTTCGGCCGACTACAATGAGCAGTTCTTC.

The rearrangement joins TRBV10-3 to TRBJ2-3, with D perhaps assigned TRBD1 or TRBD2 (5 bases each). The ends were cut back, 5 bases at V and 1 base at J, with 10 bases in the middle. The CDR3 runs to 14 residues. From germline, CDR1 is ENHRY and CDR2 SYGVKD. The CDR3 DNA follows: TGTGCCATCAGTCCGGGGACCCGCACAGATACGCAGTATTTT. It translates to CAISPGTRTDTQYF.

The J gene is TRBJ2-3, the V gene TRBV7-2; 9 bases fit TRBD2. Looked up from germline, CDR1 is SGHTA and CDR2 is FQGNSA. The CDR3 runs 15 residues. Losses at the gene ends were 0 bases for V and 8 bases for J; bases not matched to a gene: 6. The CDR3, as DNA: TGTGCCAGCAGCTTAGCTAGCGGGAGACCCGGTACGCAGTATTTT. It yields the protein CASSLASGRPGTQYF.

The V call is TRBV7-2, the J call TRBJ2-5, with no clear D. This CDR3 contains 11 residues. V shed 5 bases and J shed 4 bases, with 5 bases lying between them. The V gene's germline CDR1 is SGHTA and CDR2 FQGNSA. This CDR3 reads CASSIGETQYF. Written as DNA, the CDR3 is TGTGCCAGCAGCATCGGAGAGACCCAGTACTTC.

This clonotype was seen more than once but under ten times. The chain uses TRBV20-1 and TRBJ1-1, with TRBD1 identical over 7 bases. This CDR3 is 11 amino acids long. With V trimmed by 7 bases and J by 8 bases, 7 bases remained unmatched. From germline, CDR1 is DFQATT and CDR2 SNEGSKA (reference sequence). CDR3 sequence: CSVEGAGEAFF. CDR3 coding DNA: TGCAGTGTCGAGGGGGCCGGAGAAGCTTTCTTT.

This sequence joins TRBV7-2 and TRBJ1-2; no firm D call. Trimming removed 3 bases from V and 2 bases from J, with 7 bases in between. Germline CDR1 is SGHTA and CDR2 is FQGNSA. The CDR3 consists of 13 residues. Here the CDR3 DNA reads TGTGCCAGCAGCTTCCGCTTGAACTATGGCTACACCTTC. It codes for CASSFRLNYGYTF. The full variable domain, its missing parts supplied by reference TRBV7-2 and TRBJ1-2, is GAGVSQSPSNKVTEKGKDVELRCDPISGHTALYWYRQSLGQGLEFLIYFQGNSAPDKSGLPSDRFSAERTGGSVSTLTIQRTQQEDSAVYLCASSFRLNYGYTFGSGTRLTVV.

This rearrangement joins TRBV15 to TRBJ2-1; D perhaps matches TRBD2 (5 bases). This CDR3 is built from 15 residues. Trimming stripped 1 base from V and 4 bases from J, with 11 bases between. Germline CDR1 is LNHNV and CDR2 is YYDKDF (reference sequence). For the CDR3, the DNA is TGTGCCACCAGCAGAGCTGGAGAGGGTTACAATGAGCAGTTCTTC. Translating it yields CATSRAGEGYNEQFF.

This clonotype has only a few counts. The chain combines TRBV18 with TRBJ1-1, with D perhaps TRBD1 (5 bases). The CDR3 contains 15 residues. From germline, CDR1 is KGHSH and CDR2 LQKENI. Trimming removed 8 bases from V and 1 base from J, with 17 bases in between. The CDR3 protein is CASTGVRVQNTEAFF. The CDR3 DNA reads TGTGCCAGCACGGGAGTCAGGGTCCAGAACACTGAAGCTTTCTTT.

This chain connects TRBV20-1 to TRBJ1-5; 9 bases line up with TRBD1. Germline CDR1 reads DFQATT; CDR2 reads SNEGSKA (reference sequence). Germline trimming cut 3 bases from V and 6 bases from J; bases unmatched to any gene: 6. The CDR3 sequence is 14 residues long. CDR3 bases: TGCAGTGCTAGGCGGACAGGGGTGGGTCAGCCCCAGCATTTT. This translates into CSARRTGVGQPQHF.